These T cell receptor beta chains were read from a single sample in a study of T-cell reconstitution after alpha-beta-depleted transplantation in children. MiXCR, run by TCRdb on the PCR reads, gives a single entry per CDR3 protein. The sample records about 300,000 distinct CDR3 sequences, around 7.3% being singletons. The specimen comprised peripheral blood, sampled 360 days after TCRalphabeta/CD19-depleted stem cell transplant. The receptors here all came from a female patient aged 2-10 years who had a stem cell transplant for Fanconi anemia, so the T cells may come from the graft donor. Each CDR3 is given with its conserved first and last residue. The D gene is left open where the match is weak. The size of a clone is reported for some rows only, either as once, few or many, or as a class for expanded clones.

size	V	D	J	DNA	CDR3
many	TRBV5-1	NA	TRBJ2-7	TGCGCCAGCAGCTTGCACAGCACCTACGAGCAGTACTTC	CASSLHSTYEQYF
many	TRBV6-5	NA	TRBJ1-6	TGTGCCAGCAGTTACGGGGCCCGGTCACCCCTCCACTTT	CASSYGARSPLHF
NA	TRBV20-1	NA	TRBJ1-1	TGCAGTGCTATCTGGCCCTTTTCGGACACTGAAGCTTTCTTT	CSAIWPFSDTEAFF
many	TRBV20-1	NA	TRBJ1-1	TGCAGTGCTAGGAAGGTAGTGGGCACTGAAGCTTTCTTT	CSARKVVGTEAFF
many	TRBV6-1	TRBD1	TRBJ1-1	TGTGCCAGCAGTGCGGACAGGGGAAGGAACACTGAAGCTTTCTTT	CASSADRGRNTEAFF
NA	TRBV7-9	NA	TRBJ1-2	TGTGCCAGCAGCCGACAGAAAAACTATGGCTACACCTTC	CASSRQKNYGYTF
many	TRBV27	NA	TRBJ2-3	TGTGCCAGCAGTTTATTGAGTGGCTACACAGATACGCAGTATTTT	CASSLLSGYTDTQYF
few	TRBV20-1	TRBD1	TRBJ2-5	TGCAGTGCCACCCTAACAGGGGTAGGGGAGACCCAGTACTTC	CSATLTGVGETQYF
few	TRBV6-1	TRBD1	TRBJ1-5	TGTGCCAGCAGTGACCGGACAGGGAAGACCAATCAGCCCCAGCATTTT	CASSDRTGKTNQPQHF
NA	TRBV20-1	TRBD1	TRBJ2-2	TGCAGTGCGAGAGATACAGGGGGGAACACCGGGGAGCTGTTTTTT	CSARDTGGNTGELFF
many	TRBV5-1	NA	TRBJ2-1	TGCGCCAGCAGCTTCGGAGGGGCTAGCACCTCTTACAATGAGCAGTTCTTC	CASSFGGASTSYNEQFF
few	TRBV20-1	TRBD1	TRBJ1-2	TGCACCAGTGTAAGGGGACAGGGGGCCTATGGCTACACCTTC	CTSVRGQGAYGYTF
NA	TRBV7-7	TRBD2	TRBJ2-5	TGTGCTAGCAGCTTCGGGGGGGGGCAAGAGACCCAGTACTTC	CASSFGGGQETQYF
many	TRBV5-1	NA	TRBJ2-5	TGCGCCAGCAGCTTGAGTGCCTCGCCCAGCCAAGAGACCCAGTACTTC	CASSLSASPSQETQYF
many	TRBV12-3/TRBV12-4	NA	TRBJ2-3	TGTGCCAGCAGTTTATGGGGTACTAGCAGCACAGATACGCAGTATTTT	CASSLWGTSSTDTQYF
NA	TRBV20-1	NA	TRBJ1-3	TGCAGTGCTAGAGATCGAGTAGACTCTGGAAACACCATATATTTT	CSARDRVDSGNTIYF
NA	TRBV7-3	TRBD1	TRBJ1-1	TGTGCCAGCAGCTTGATGGGGACAGGGATGAACACTGAAGCTTTCTTT	CASSLMGTGMNTEAFF
few	TRBV19	NA	TRBJ1-1	TGTGCCAGTAGTCCATCGATCTCTGAAGCTTTCTTT	CASSPSISEAFF
few	TRBV6-5	TRBD2	TRBJ2-1	TGTGCCAGCAGTTACTCGAACCCCGGGACTAGCGGCCCTACAAAAGAGCAGTTCTTC	CASSYSNPGTSGPTKEQFF
many	TRBV7-9	NA	TRBJ1-1	TGTGCCAGCAGCTCGTCAGGGTTTGCTGAAGCTTTCTTT	CASSSSGFAEAFF
NA	TRBV11-1	NA	TRBJ1-3	TGTGCCAGCAGCGGGACGACGGGCTCTGGAAACACCATATATTTT	CASSGTTGSGNTIYF
many	TRBV14	NA	TRBJ2-7	TGTGCCAGCAGCCAAGAATGGGCAGGACGAGAGCAGTACTTC	CASSQEWAGREQYF
many	TRBV30	NA	TRBJ2-3	TGTGCCTGGAGTGTAGCCACAGATACGCAGTATTTT	CAWSVATDTQYF
many	TRBV28	NA	TRBJ2-1	TGTGCCAGCAGTTTATTGGGTCCGGGGAAGAGGGTGCAGTTCTTC	CASSLLGPGKRVQFF
many	TRBV30	NA	TRBJ2-5	TGTGCCTGGAGTACGCCCGGACAGTTTTTACAAGAGACCCAGTACTTC	CAWSTPGQFLQETQYF
NA	TRBV9	NA	TRBJ1-4	TGTGCCAGCAGTAGCCCCGGGGGACTAAATGAAAAACTGTTTTTT	CASSSPGGLNEKLFF
NA	TRBV27	NA	TRBJ1-6	TGTGCCAGCAGTTTCGGAGGGGAAACCTATAATTCACCCCTCCACTTT	CASSFGGETYNSPLHF
many	TRBV12-3/TRBV12-4	NA	TRBJ1-5	TGTGCCAGCAGTTTTGGAGTAGGGGTGCAGCCCCAGCATTTT	CASSFGVGVQPQHF
NA	TRBV5-1	NA	TRBJ2-2	TGCGCCAGCAGAGAGCTAGATAATTGGGAGCTGTTTTTT	CASRELDNWELFF
NA	TRBV29-1	NA	TRBJ1-1	TGCAGCGTTGTCCGGAACACTGAAGCTTTCTTT	CSVVRNTEAFF
few	TRBV7-6	NA	TRBJ2-3	TGTGCCAGCAGCTTAGGGCAGGAAGGTACCTACACAGATACGCAGTATTTT	CASSLGQEGTYTDTQYF
many	TRBV5-6	NA	TRBJ1-2	TGTGCCAGCAGCTTCCAGGGAAACTATGGCTACACCTTC	CASSFQGNYGYTF
many	TRBV18	TRBD1	TRBJ2-3	TGTGCCAGCTCATTCGGACAGGGCGTCACAGATACGCAGTATTTT	CASSFGQGVTDTQYF
few	TRBV11-1	NA	TRBJ2-1	TGTGCCAGCAGCTTAGGGGGCCTAGGCCCCCTTCCCTATGAGCAGTTCTTC	CASSLGGLGPLPYEQFF
few	TRBV27	NA	TRBJ2-1	TGTGCCAGCAGTTTATTTGGTTTTGGGGACAATGAGCAGTTCTTC	CASSLFGFGDNEQFF
NA	TRBV18	NA	TRBJ2-5	TGTGCCAGCTCACCGGTCACGGAGTCCCAGTACTTC	CASSPVTESQYF
few	TRBV12-3/TRBV12-4	NA	TRBJ1-2	TGTGCCAGCAGTTTAGGGACAACGAACTATGGCTACACCTTC	CASSLGTTNYGYTF
NA	TRBV6-1	NA	TRBJ2-2	TGTGCCAGCCGACGGACATTCGGAGGGAACACCGGGGAGCTGTTTTTT	CASRRTFGGNTGELFF
many	TRBV12-3/TRBV12-4	TRBD2	TRBJ2-1	TGTGCCAGCGTTCGGACTAGCGGGGGGGCTAGCTCCTACAATGAGCAGTTCTTC	CASVRTSGGASSYNEQFF
few	TRBV6-1	NA	TRBJ2-6	TGTGCCAGCAGTGGGACAGTCGGGGCCAACGTCCTGACTTTC	CASSGTVGANVLTF
few	TRBV7-8	NA	TRBJ1-4	TGTGCCAGCAGCCCAAAAGTTGCAACTAATGAAAAACTGTTTTTT	CASSPKVATNEKLFF
many	TRBV24-1	NA	TRBJ2-1	TGTGCCACCAGTGGGCTACCGGACCTTTACAATGAGCAGTTCTTC	CATSGLPDLYNEQFF
many	TRBV6-2/TRBV6-3	NA	TRBJ1-2	TGTGCCAGCTTGGGTACAGAGAAAGTCTATGGCTACACCTTC	CASLGTEKVYGYTF
few	TRBV12-3/TRBV12-4	TRBD1	TRBJ1-3	TGTGCCAGCAGCTTTGGGGTGGCAAGGGGGCAAGGAAACACCATATATTTT	CASSFGVARGQGNTIYF
NA	TRBV7-3	NA	TRBJ2-1	TGTGCCAGCAGCTTACAATCTTCCAATGAGCAGTTCTTC	CASSLQSSNEQFF
NA	TRBV20-1	NA	TRBJ1-2	TGCAGTGCCCGAGTGGGGATCTATGGCTACACCTTC	CSARVGIYGYTF
few	TRBV9	TRBD2	TRBJ2-3	TGTGCCAGCAGCGTAGGGGGCGGGGGAGGCACAGATACGCAGTATTTT	CASSVGGGGGTDTQYF